Listed here are 12 T cell receptor beta chains from one sample, sequenced in a study of cytomegalovirus exposure and HLA in healthy donors (dated by TCRdb to between 2016 and 2019). The library relied on the immunoSEQ multiplex PCR assay. For the multiplex PCR, a mixture combining 60 forward primers for TCR Vbeta segments and 13 reverse primers for TCR Jbeta segments was used. This immuneACCESS table, as held by TCRdb, lists in-frame sequences with V and J called but not all clones. Of the missing ones, under half trace to an unresolved V gene in checked studies; the others have no known cause. Counted in this sample were about 110,000 clones; 70% to 85% of them appeared once. Jointly, the top ten make up 5% to 7.5% of the sample. The sample was PBMCs. These receptors all come from a man aged 25-40 years in good health and CMV-seropositive.

The chain links TRBV29-1 to TRBJ1-2; 7 bases match TRBD1. The germline gives CDR1 SQVTM, CDR2 ANQGSEA. The CDR3 has 13 residues. V lost 6 bases to trimming and J lost 5 bases; unmatched junction nucleotides: 9. CDR3 amino acids: CSVPGQKTYGYTF. CDR3 sequence (DNA): TGCAGCGTGCCGGGACAGAAAACTTATGGCTACACCTTC.

This chain uses TRBV13 with TRBJ1-3; D is ambiguous. The germline gives CDR1 PRHDT, CDR2 FYEKMQ (reference sequence). This CDR3 has 15 amino acids. The V and J ends lost 5 bases and 0 bases respectively, with 11 bases between them. Here the CDR3 reads CASSPDGYSGNTIYF. CDR3 sequence (DNA): TGTGCCAGCAGCCCCGACGGGTACTCTGGAAACACCATATATTTT. Looking up the rest from reference TRBV13 and TRBJ1-3 gives the full variable domain: AAGVIQSPRHLIKEKRETATLKCYPIPRHDTVYWYQQGPGQDPQFLISFYEKMQSDKGSIPDRFSAQQFSDYHSELNMSSLELGDSALYFCASSPDGYSGNTIYFGEGSWLTVV.

This clone was seen once. The chain has TRBV7-9 and TRBJ2-1; tentatively, D is TRBD2 (5 bases). This CDR3 comprises 16 residues. The V end was cut by 7 bases, the J end by 1 base, with 17 bases between. Looked up from germline, CDR1 is SEHNR and CDR2 is FQNEAQ (reference sequence). The DNA of the CDR3 is TGTGCCAGCACCGGAGGCCAGCGGTCTTCCTACAATGAGCAGTTCTTC. Translated: CASTGGQRSSYNEQFF. Supplemented by reference TRBV7-9 and TRBJ2-1, the full variable domain reads DTGVSQNPRHKITKRGQNVTFRCDPISEHNRLYWYRQTLGQGPEFLTYFQNEAQLEKSRLLSDRFSAERPKGSFSTLEIQRTEQGDSAMYLCASTGGQRSSYNEQFFGPGTRLTVL.

V usage is TRBV19 and J usage is TRBJ1-1; D is ambiguous. The CDR3 consists of 12 residues. The germline V gene has CDR1 LNHDA and CDR2 SQIVND (reference sequence). The V end lost 7 bases, the J end lost 5 bases, and 11 bases lay between the germline ends. In DNA form, the CDR3 reads TGTGCCAGTACTAAGGGAGGGACTGAAGCTTTCTTT. It codes for CASTKGGTEAFF. Supplemented by reference TRBV19 and TRBJ1-1, the full variable domain reads DGGITQSPKYLFRKEGQNVTLSCEQNLNHDAMYWYRQDPGQGLRLIYYSQIVNDFQKGDIAEGYSVSREKKESFPLTVTSAQKNPTAFYLCASTKGGTEAFFGQGTRLTVV.

The sample holds one count of this clone. The chain links TRBV11-3 to TRBJ2-5; D gene unclear. Deletions cut 0 bases from V and 2 bases from J, with 4 bases between. The CDR3 is 13 residues long. From germline, CDR1 is SGHNT and CDR2 YENEEA. The CDR3 DNA follows: TGTGCCAGCAGCTTAGAGCGTCAAGAGACCCAGTACTTC. As protein: CASSLERQETQYF. The whole variable domain, filled in from reference TRBV11-3 and TRBJ2-5, reads EAGVVQSPRYKIIEKKQPVAFWCNPISGHNTLYWYLQNLGQGPELLIRYENEEAVDDSQLPKDRFSAERLKGVDSTLKIQPAELGDSAVYLCASSLERQETQYFGPGTRLLVL.

The chain joins TRBV27 to TRBJ1-6, with 8 bases matching TRBD1. J lost 4 bases, V lost 2 bases, and 4 bases had no gene match. This CDR3 is 16 amino acids long. The germline gives CDR1 MNHEY, CDR2 SMNVEV (reference sequence). The CDR3 spells CASSLGTGFYNSPLHF. In DNA form, the CDR3 reads TGTGCCAGCAGTTTAGGGACAGGTTTTTATAATTCACCCCTCCACTTT.

The chain joins TRBV7-9 to TRBJ1-4; 7 nucleotides align to TRBD1. The germline gives CDR1 SEHNR, CDR2 FQNEAQ (reference sequence). This CDR3 has 14 amino acids. With 3 bases clipped from V and 6 bases from J, the junction kept 4 bases outside the gene matches. The CDR3 DNA follows: TGTGCCAGCAGCTTCGGGACAGCCGATGAAAAACTGTTTTTT. It specifies CASSFGTADEKLFF.

The rearrangement links TRBV6-1 to TRBJ2-5, with TRBD1 matching over 7 bases. Germline CDR1 is MNHNS and CDR2 is SASEGT. This CDR3 contains 15 residues. V trimming: 2 bases; J trimming: 2 bases; junction bases outside the gene matches: 5. The CDR3 sequence: CASSETGTDQETQYF. The DNA for the CDR3 is TGTGCCAGCAGTGAAACCGGGACAGATCAAGAGACCCAGTACTTC.

This chain uses TRBV5-8 with TRBJ1-1, with 7 bases lining up with TRBD1. V was clipped by 1 base and J by 5 bases; unmatched bases: 8. Germline lookup yields CDR1 SGHTS and CDR2 YDEGEE. There are 15 residues in the CDR3. CDR3 protein: CASSLQNRGATEAFF. The CDR3 DNA is TGTGCCAGCAGCTTGCAAAACAGGGGTGCTACTGAAGCTTTCTTT.

This clone occurred a few times. This rearrangement joins TRBV30 to TRBJ2-7, with D uncertain. The germline CDR1 and CDR2 sequences are GTSNPN and SVGIG (reference sequence). Between the trimmed V and J ends, which lost 2 bases and 6 bases, there was a span of 11 bases. The CDR3 is 12 residues long. Here the CDR3 reads CAWSYSRSEQYF. CDR3 in DNA: TGTGCCTGGAGTTACTCCAGGTCCGAGCAGTACTTC.

This clone has only a few counts. This chain connects TRBV2 to TRBJ1-2, with D uncertain. This CDR3 region has 14 residues. CDR1 and CDR2 (germline): SNHLY, FYNNEI. V lost 1 base to trimming and J lost 2 bases, with 8 bases between them. The CDR3 loop is CASSEVRANYGYTF. DNA for the CDR3: TGTGCCAGCAGTGAAGTGAGAGCAAACTATGGCTACACCTTC. Based on the CDR3 plus reference TRBV2 and TRBJ1-2, the full variable domain is EPEVTQTPSHQVTQMGQEVILRCVPISNHLYFYWYRQILGQKVEFLVSFYNNEISEKSEIFDDQFSVERPDGSNFTLKIRSTKLEDSAMYFCASSEVRANYGYTFGSGTRLTVV.

This chain joins TRBV2 and TRBJ1-1; possibly TRBD1 for D (5 bases). Looked up from germline, CDR1 is SNHLY and CDR2 is FYNNEI. Trimming removed 8 bases from V and 6 bases from J, with 13 bases in between. The CDR3 is 12 residues long. DNA of the CDR3: TGTGCCAGCGGGGCCGTGGGCCCTGAAGCTTTCTTT. It codes for CASGAVGPEAFF.